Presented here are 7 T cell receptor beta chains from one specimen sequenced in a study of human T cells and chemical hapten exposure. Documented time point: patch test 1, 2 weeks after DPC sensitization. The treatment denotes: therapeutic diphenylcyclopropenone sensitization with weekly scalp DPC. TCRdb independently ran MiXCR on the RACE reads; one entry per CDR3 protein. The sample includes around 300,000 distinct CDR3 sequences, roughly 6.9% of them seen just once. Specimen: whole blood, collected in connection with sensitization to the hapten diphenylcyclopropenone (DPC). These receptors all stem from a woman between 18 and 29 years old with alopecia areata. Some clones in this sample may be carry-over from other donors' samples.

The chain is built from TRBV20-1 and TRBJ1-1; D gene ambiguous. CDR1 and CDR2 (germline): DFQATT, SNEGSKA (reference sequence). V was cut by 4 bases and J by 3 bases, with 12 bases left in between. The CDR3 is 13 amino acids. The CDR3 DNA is TGCAGTGCTAAAGTAGGACCGGACACTGAAGCTTTCTTT. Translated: CSAKVGPDTEAFF.

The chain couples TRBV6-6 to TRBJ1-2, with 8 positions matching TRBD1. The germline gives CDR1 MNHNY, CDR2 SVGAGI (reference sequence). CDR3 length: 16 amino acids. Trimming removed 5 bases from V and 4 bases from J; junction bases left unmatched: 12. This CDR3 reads CASSRKARDRTYGYTF. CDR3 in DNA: TGTGCCAGCAGTCGGAAGGCCCGGGACAGGACCTATGGCTACACCTTC.

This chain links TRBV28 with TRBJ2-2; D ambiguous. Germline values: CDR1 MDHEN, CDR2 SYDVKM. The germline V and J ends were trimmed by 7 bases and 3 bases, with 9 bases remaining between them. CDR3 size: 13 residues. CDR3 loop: CASIKMDTGELFF. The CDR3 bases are TGTGCCAGCATTAAAATGGACACCGGGGAGCTGTTTTTT.

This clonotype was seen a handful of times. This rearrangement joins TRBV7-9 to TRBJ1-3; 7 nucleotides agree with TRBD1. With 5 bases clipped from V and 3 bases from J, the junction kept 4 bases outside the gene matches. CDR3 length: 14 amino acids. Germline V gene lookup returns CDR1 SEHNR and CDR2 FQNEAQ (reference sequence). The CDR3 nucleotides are TGTGCCAGCAGCCGGGACAGTTATGGAAACACCATATATTTT. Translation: CASSRDSYGNTIYF.

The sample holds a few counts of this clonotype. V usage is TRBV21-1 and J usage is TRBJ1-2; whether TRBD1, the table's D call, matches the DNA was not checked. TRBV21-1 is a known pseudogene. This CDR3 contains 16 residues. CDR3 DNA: TGTGCCAGCAGCAAAAGAGGGACAGAATACTCCTATGGCTACACCTTC. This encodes CASSKRGTEYSYGYTF.

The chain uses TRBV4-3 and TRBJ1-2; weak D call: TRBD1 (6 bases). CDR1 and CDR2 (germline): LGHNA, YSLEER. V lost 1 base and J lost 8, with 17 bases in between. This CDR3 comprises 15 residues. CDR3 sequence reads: CASSQATQGLKGYTF. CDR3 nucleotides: TGCGCCAGCAGCCAAGCCACACAGGGTTTGAAGGGCTACACCTTC.

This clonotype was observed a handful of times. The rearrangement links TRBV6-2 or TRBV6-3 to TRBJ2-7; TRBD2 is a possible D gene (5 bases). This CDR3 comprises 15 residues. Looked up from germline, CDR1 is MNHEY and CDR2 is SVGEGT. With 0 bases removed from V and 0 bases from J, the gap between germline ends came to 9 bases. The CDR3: CASSYSKRSSYEQYF. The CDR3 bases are TGTGCCAGCAGTTACTCGAAGCGGAGCTCCTACGAGCAGTACTTC.